This is a list of T cell receptor beta chains from one sample in a study of beta chain features in type 1 diabetes. Here immunoSEQ multiplex PCR was the method, and the copy in TCRdb shows in-frame clones only, minus some. The sample has around 250,000 clones, around an eighth seen once. The sequenced sample consisted of naive CD4+ T cells from blood. These receptors all come from a man aged 25-45 years with type 1 diabetes. The conserved cysteine and the conserved F or W are not part of the CDR3 here. The order of the fields is CDR3 protein, V gene, clone size. Only part of the rows carry a size: once, few, many, or a class if the clone is expanded.

ASSLALSSGAKEQF | TRBV7-2 | few
ASSLVGVGTEAF | TRBV5-1 | -
SVAQAGGETQY | TRBV29-1 | few
ASSALAGGDYEQY | TRBV9 | few
ASSWDRGSQPQH | TRBV6-6 | -
ASSLDPGLSYEQY | TRBV5-1 | -
ASSPPGDQPQH | TRBV18 | -
ASSPLRTGSTDTQY | TRBV18 | -
ASSYSMATEAF | TRBV6-6 | -
ASSGTGLPVLT | TRBV4-3 | many
ASSGRQGVGNEQF | TRBV6-4 | -
ASSRQSNQPQH | TRBV19 | few
ASTLANTGELF | TRBV28 | -
ASSQVRLGLAGGSYEQY | TRBV4-2 | few
ASSFSISETQY | TRBV5-6 | -
ASSSGLAGGFSYEQY | TRBV9 | -
ASSLGGPGANVLT | TRBV5-4 | -
ASSRTGERETQY | TRBV28 | few
ASSVRDREDEKLF | TRBV9 | few
ASSDLTTATQY | TRBV6-4 | few
AWSVGQALYGYT | TRBV30 | -
ASSLLRGNTEAF | TRBV27 | -
SVEELQGAGYGYT | TRBV29-1 | few
ASSTGTGSNVWT | TRBV28 | -
ASSPGTYEQY | TRBV7-9 | -
ASSHPPGQGDNEQF | TRBV7-3 | few
ATSGPGQGQGEQF | TRBV15 | few
ASSLVSFRGAREPGYT | TRBV7-2 | few
ASSLVRGSGYNEQF | TRBV5-4 | -
ASSPRTSDNNEQF | TRBV9 | few
ASSHGEKLF | TRBV25-1 | -
ASSPGTSGSYEQY | TRBV7-3 | -
ASSLVASGTYEQY | TRBV7-9 | -
ASSLSRDYGYT | TRBV7-9 | few
ASSLGPAGETQY | TRBV5-4 | few
ASSAGTLSTQY | TRBV11-2 | -
ASSGETDTQY | TRBV7-9 | many
ASSGRGRADNEQF | TRBV7-8 | -
AIGQQNTEAF | TRBV10-3 | -
ASSERTGADTQY | TRBV6-1 | -
ASSLQGPEQY | TRBV5-1 | few
ASSLMGQLYNEQF | TRBV5-1 | -
ASRPTGGTGELF | TRBV2 | few
ASSLFADSQYGVYT | TRBV27 | -
ASSLPGLTTDTQY | TRBV7-3 | few
ASSPTLVYEQY | TRBV5-5 | -
ASSLTGRRNAF | TRBV19 | -
ASSLAGTGTNEQY | TRBV28 | -
ASSPGLILNEQY | TRBV7-2 | -
AWRLTGTNTGELF | TRBV30 | few
ASSLWETYEQY | TRBV5-4 | few
AWSSSTDTQY | TRBV30 | -
ASSVDGLSYEQY | TRBV9 | few
ASSSIEEQY | TRBV7-2 | -
SVGTGAGGYT | TRBV29-1 | few
ASTPSAGGPYNEQF | TRBV7-2 | few